The clone carrying this T cell receptor (beta chain) turned up a few times. This specimen comes from a study of blood T cells in healthy people across ages. Together with a sample-barcoded 5' primer, a J-beta primer mix was included in a second PCR lasting about 6 to 11 cycles. MiXCR, run by TCRdb on the 5' RACE reads, gives a single entry per CDR3 protein. The repertoire holds about 1,800,000 distinct CDR3 sequences, 28% seen once, with roughly 8.2% in the top ten. V was shortened by 2 bases and J by 6 bases, with 5 bases between the two germline ends. The CDR3 runs 12 residues. Germline CDR1 is KGHDR and CDR2 is SFDVKD.

The rearrangement joins TRBV24-1 to TRBJ2-3; D is undetermined. The material sequenced was blood. This clonotype was sampled from a woman in her twenties or thirties in good health. CDR3 loop: CATSDSSDTQYF. CDR3 DNA: TGTGCCACCAGTGATTCGTCCGATACGCAGTATTTT.